A single sample gave rise to the 32 T cell receptor beta chains below, sequenced in a study of graft-versus-host responses after intestinal transplantation. Clones were sequenced by immunoSEQ multiplex PCR, and TCRdb holds only the in-frame ones, with some missing. The sample records around 9,500 clones, roughly 90% being singletons. The sample consisted of PBMCs, taken approximately 240 days after intestinal transplant. These TCRs come from a human patient who received an intestinal transplant, so some T cells may come from the graft donor.

The V and J genes are TRBV4-3 and TRBJ2-1; 8 bases align to TRBD2. V shed 4 bases and J 6 bases; nucleotides not matched to a gene: 2. CDR1 and CDR2 (germline): LGHNA, YSLEER. CDR3 length: 13 amino acids. The CDR3 reads CASSRTSSNEQFF. The CDR3 coding sequence is TGCGCCAGCAGCCGGACTAGCTCCAATGAGCAGTTCTTC.

The chain carries TRBV7-2 and TRBJ2-3; 8 bases match TRBD2. Germline V CDR1 and CDR2: SGHTA, FQGNSA. This CDR3 comprises 16 residues. Germline trimming cut 5 bases from V and 5 bases from J; bases unmatched to any gene: 12. The CDR3, as DNA: TGTGCCAGCAGCATACCCTCAGCGGGAGTAGGAGATACGCAGTATTTT. This gives the protein CASSIPSAGVGDTQYF.

J is TRBJ2-3 and V is TRBV19; the D is unclear. The V gene's germline CDR1 is LNHDA and CDR2 SQIVND (reference sequence). The CDR3 has 14 residues. V lost 1 base, J lost 0 bases, and 5 bases lay in between. The CDR3: CASSIVSSTDTQYF. The CDR3 nucleotides are TGTGCCAGTAGTATAGTATCTAGCACAGATACGCAGTATTTT.

The J gene is TRBJ1-3, the V gene TRBV7-9, with 7 bases lining up with TRBD1. With V trimmed by 5 bases and J by 1 base, 2 bases remained unmatched. CDR3 length equals 14 residues. Germline CDR1 reads SEHNR; CDR2 reads FQNEAQ (reference sequence). Written as DNA, the CDR3 is TGTGCCAGCAGCGCGACAGGGTCTGGAAACACCATATATTTT. Amino acid sequence: CASSATGSGNTIYF.

The chain links TRBV4-2 to TRBJ1-5, with a possible D match to TRBD1 (6 bases). Germline-derived CDR1 and CDR2 are LGHNA and YNFKEQ. Between the trimmed V and J ends, which lost 3 bases and 3 bases, there was a span of 27 bases. The CDR3 is 20 residues long. The CDR3 sequence is CASSHLTSGGRQFYNQPQHF. The CDR3 region has the DNA TGTGCCAGCAGCCACCTGACCTCGGGGGGGCGACAGTTCTACAATCAGCCCCAGCATTTT.

The chain has TRBV12-2 and TRBJ2-1. TRBV12-2 is assigned pseudogene status. The CDR3 runs 13 residues. In DNA, the CDR3 is TGTGCAAGTCGGTGGGCGGAGTCGGATGAGCAGTTCTTC. Translation: CASRWAESDEQFF.

Worth noting for this clone: At one of its ends the junction is not consistent with the germline gene, which may arise from a read error. This chain links TRBV10-3 with TRBJ2-7; the D is unclear. CDR3 length: 13 residues. Germline V gene data show CDR1 as ENHRY and CDR2 as SYGVKD. The CDR3 coding sequence is TGTGCCATCTCTGCGGACCCTTCCTACGGGCAGTACTTC. This translates into CAISADPSYGQYF.

The V gene is TRBV7-9, the J gene TRBJ1-2; 10 bases are a match to TRBD1. Germline CDR1 SEHNR, CDR2 FQNEAQ (reference sequence). The CDR3 has 15 amino acids. Unmatched junction bases numbered 8, after V lost 2 bases and J lost 8 bases. The CDR3, as DNA: TGTGCCAGCAGCTTATCCGGGACAGGGGTCTTGGGCTACACCTTC. Its protein is CASSLSGTGVLGYTF. Full variable domain (rest looked up from reference TRBV7-9 and TRBJ1-2): DTGVSQNPRHKITKRGQNVTFRCDPISEHNRLYWYRQTLGQGPEFLTYFQNEAQLEKSRLLSDRFSAERPKGSFSTLEIQRTEQGDSAMYLCASSLSGTGVLGYTFGSGTRLTVV.

This clone came up once. The genes are TRBV19 and TRBJ1-1; no firm D call. V was trimmed by 3 bases and J by 1 base, leaving 9 bases between them. The CDR3 extends over 14 amino acids. CDR1 and CDR2 from the germline V gene are LNHDA and SQIVND (reference sequence). The CDR3 DNA sequence: TGTGCCAGTAGTATCGCAGGCTCGAACACTGAAGCTTTCTTT. This gives the protein CASSIAGSNTEAFF.

As regards this clone: Mismatch with germline at one junction end may stem from a read error. The chain carries TRBV7-7 and TRBJ2-7; 7 positions agree with TRBD1. This CDR3 has 13 residues. Per germline, CDR1 SSHAT and CDR2 FNYEAQ (reference sequence). Here the CDR3 DNA reads TGTGCTAGCAGCTTAGGGACAGCCTACGAGCAGTACTTC. As protein: CASSLGTAYEQYF.

The rearrangement links TRBV6-1 to TRBJ2-1; 9 nucleotides line up with TRBD2. The CDR3 covers 15 residues. Germline values: CDR1 MNHNS, CDR2 SASEGT. Unmatched junction bases numbered 3, after V lost 2 bases and J lost 4 bases. The CDR3 region has the DNA TGTGCCAGCAGTGAACTAGCGGGAAATTACAATGAGCAGTTCTTC. Its translation: CASSELAGNYNEQFF.

This clone was observed a single time. This sequence joins TRBV5-1 and TRBJ1-1; D possibly corresponds to TRBD1 (6 bases). Germline V gene lookup returns CDR1 SGHRS and CDR2 YFSETQ. V dropped 2 bases and J dropped 1 base, with 12 bases sitting between them. This CDR3 spans 15 amino acids. The CDR3 loop is CASSLTGSGNTEAFF. The CDR3 nucleotides read TGCGCCAGCAGCTTAACAGGGTCAGGGAACACTGAAGCTTTCTTT.

This chain joins TRBV6-1 and TRBJ2-5; 7 bases fit TRBD2. With 1 base clipped from V and 12 bases from J, the junction kept 2 bases outside the gene matches. Germline V gene data show CDR1 as MNHNS and CDR2 as SASEGT. The CDR3 covers 11 residues. CDR3 nucleotide sequence: TGTGCCAGCAGTGAAGGGGGGGGGAAGTACTTC. It encodes CASSEGGGKYF.

The V gene is TRBV5-1, the J gene TRBJ2-6, with D uncertain. The CDR3 runs to 18 residues. The germline V gene has CDR1 SGHRS and CDR2 YFSETQ. Trimming removed 1 base at V and 2 bases at J, with 16 bases between. The CDR3, as DNA: TGCGCCAGCAGCTTGATGGAGTCGGCATCGGCTGGGGCCAACGTCCTGACTTTC. This translates into CASSLMESASAGANVLTF.

The chain recombines TRBV7-3 with TRBJ2-2; D is uncertain. The CDR3 runs to 13 residues. Trimming took 2 bases from V and 1 from J, leaving 2 bases between them. The germline gives CDR1 SGHTA, CDR2 FQGTGA. The CDR3 DNA reads as TGTGCCAGCAGCTTAGGGAACACCGGGGAGCTGTTTTTT. It encodes CASSLGNTGELFF.

The V gene is TRBV19, the J gene TRBJ2-5; 8 nucleotides align to TRBD2. The CDR3 runs 14 residues. Looked up from germline, CDR1 is LNHDA and CDR2 is SQIVND (reference sequence). V was clipped by 4 bases and J by 1 base; unmatched bases: 2. CDR3 protein: CASSKSGSQETQYF. The CDR3 DNA is TGTGCCAGTAGTAAGAGCGGGAGCCAAGAGACCCAGTACTTC.

This chain connects TRBV6-1 to TRBJ2-5; D is perhaps TRBD1 (6 bases). Between the trimmed V and J ends, which lost 4 bases and 4 bases, there was a span of 16 bases. This CDR3 comprises 15 residues. The germline gives CDR1 MNHNS, CDR2 SASEGT. In nucleotides, the CDR3 is TGTGCCAGCAGTGTTTCCGAGGGGGTCCCAGAGACCCAGTACTTC. Protein product: CASSVSEGVPETQYF.

This clone is a singleton in its sample. This chain uses TRBV2 with TRBJ1-5; 9 bases are shared with TRBD1. Losses at the gene ends were 6 bases for V and 0 bases for J; bases not matched to a gene: 12. The CDR3 runs 18 residues. Germline-derived CDR1 and CDR2 are SNHLY and FYNNEI. The CDR3, as DNA: TGTGCCAGCAGGCCGGGACAGGGAAAATGGTATAGCAATCAGCCCCAGCATTTT. It translates to CASRPGQGKWYSNQPQHF.

The rearrangement links TRBV7-8 to TRBJ2-7; D may match TRBD1 or TRBD2 (6 bases each). The germline V gene encodes CDR1 SGHVS and CDR2 FQNEAQ. The CDR3 loop spans 17 amino acids. V was shortened by 1 base and J by 4 bases, with 20 bases between the two germline ends. CDR3 nucleotide sequence: TGTGCCAGCAGCTTAGTCTGGGGGGCAGGGAGGTCATACGAGCAGTACTTC. Translation gives CASSLVWGAGRSYEQYF. Together with reference TRBV7-8 and TRBJ2-7, the CDR3 gives the full variable domain: GAGVSQSPRYKVAKRGQDVALRCDPISGHVSLFWYQQALGQGPEFLTYFQNEAQLDKSGLPSDRFFAERPEGSVSTLKIQRTQQEDSAVYLCASSLVWGAGRSYEQYFGPGTRLTVT.

The chain links TRBV15 to TRBJ2-1; TRBD2 is a possible D gene (7 bases). Germline V gene lookup returns CDR1 LNHNV and CDR2 YYDKDF (reference sequence). CDR3 length: 18 residues. V shed 1 base and J shed 9 bases, with 25 bases lying between them. CDR3 sequence reads: CATSRVGGWRERRSEQFF. As DNA, the CDR3 is TGTGCCACCAGCAGAGTAGGGGGTTGGCGGGAGAGAAGGAGTGAGCAGTTCTTC. The whole variable domain, filled in from reference TRBV15 and TRBJ2-1, reads DAMVIQNPRYQVTQFGKPVTLSCSQTLNHNVMYWYQQKSSQAPKLLFHYYDKDFNNEADTPDNFQSRRPNTSFCFLDIRSPGLGDTAMYLCATSRVGGWRERRSEQFFGPGTRLTVL.

This rearrangement joins TRBV27 to TRBJ1-6; tentative D call: TRBD1 (5 bases). The germline V gene has CDR1 MNHEY and CDR2 SMNVEV (reference sequence). The CDR3 extends over 13 amino acids. V was shortened by 4 bases and J by 10 bases, with 11 bases between the two germline ends. The CDR3: CASSSQGYSPLHF. In DNA form, the CDR3 reads TGTGCCAGCAGTTCTCAGGGATACTCACCCCTCCACTTT.

This chain joins TRBV7-3 and TRBJ2-7; maybe TRBD2 (5 bases). Trimming took off 2 bases at V and 5 bases at J, with 13 bases between the two ends. The CDR3 spans 14 residues. Germline V gene data show CDR1 as SGHTA and CDR2 as FQGTGA. As DNA, the CDR3 is TGTGCCAGCAGCTTAGGAGGTTGGGGTAACGAGCAGTACTTC. Translated: CASSLGGWGNEQYF.

CDR3 nucleotides: TGTGCCATCCGAGGACAAGCGAGGAATGAGCAGTTCTTC. Protein sequence: CAIRGQARNEQFF. The V and J genes are TRBV6-5 and TRBJ2-1; possibly TRBD1 for D (5 bases). Germline values: CDR1 MNHEY, CDR2 SVGAGI. V lost 10 bases to trimming and J lost 7 bases, with 17 bases between them. The CDR3 extends over 13 amino acids.

This sequence joins TRBV30 and TRBJ2-3; 7 nucleotides line up with TRBD1. The V segment lost 2 bases and the J segment 6 bases; nucleotides outside the gene matches: 8. The CDR3 consists of 14 residues. Germline V lookup: CDR1 GTSNPN, CDR2 SVGIG (reference sequence). In DNA form, the CDR3 reads TGTGCCTGGAGTCTACAGGGGAAATGGGATACGCAGTATTTT. It yields the protein CAWSLQGKWDTQYF.

The rearrangement uses TRBV28 and TRBJ1-3; 12 bases line up with TRBD1. The CDR3 has 17 residues. V lost 2 bases and J lost 8; bases outside the gene matches: 10. Germline-derived CDR1 and CDR2 are MDHEN and SYDVKM. The CDR3 region has the DNA TGTGCCAGCAGTTTAACCGGGACAGGGGGCTTTATTGACACCATATATTTT. This gives the protein CASSLTGTGGFIDTIYF.

This clone has more than one count but fewer than ten. The gene calls are TRBV27 and TRBJ1-5, with D perhaps TRBD1 (5 bases). V shed 8 bases and J shed 7 bases, with 18 bases lying between them. The V gene's germline CDR1 is MNHEY and CDR2 SMNVEV (reference sequence). The CDR3 consists of 14 residues. The DNA for the CDR3 is TGTGCCAGCTCCCCCGGGGGGAGAGGGCAGCCCCAGCATTTT. Translating gives CASSPGGRGQPQHF.

This clone was picked up one time. V gene TRBV9 combines with J gene TRBJ2-1; 10 positions match TRBD2. The germline V gene encodes CDR1 SGDLS and CDR2 YYNGEE. V shed 3 bases, J shed 0 bases, and the junction held 3 bases outside the gene matches. The CDR3 is 16 amino acids. The CDR3 nucleotides are TGTGCCAGCAGCGGGACTAGCGGTTACTCCTACAATGAGCAGTTCTTC. Protein sequence: CASSGTSGYSYNEQFF. Supplemented by reference TRBV9 and TRBJ2-1, the full variable domain reads DSGVTQTPKHLITATGQRVTLRCSPRSGDLSVYWYQQSLDQGLQFLIQYYNGEERAKGNILERFSAQQFPDLHSELNLSSLELGDSALYFCASSGTSGYSYNEQFFGPGTRLTVL.

The chain links TRBV2 to TRBJ1-1; a possible D gene is TRBD1 (6 bases). The CDR3 is made up of 13 amino acids. Per germline, CDR1 SNHLY and CDR2 FYNNEI. V lost 6 bases and J lost 2, with 10 bases in between. The chain's CDR3 is CASRRDTNTEAFF. The CDR3, as DNA: TGTGCCAGCAGACGGGACACTAACACTGAAGCTTTCTTT.

The V call is TRBV15, the J call TRBJ2-1; 11 bases align to TRBD2. The length of the CDR3 is 22 residues. Germline CDR1 LNHNV, CDR2 YYDKDF (reference sequence). V shed 4 bases, J shed 4 bases, and the junction held 24 bases outside the gene matches. CDR3 sequence reads: CATSTIRRAASGRRGPYNEQFF. DNA for the CDR3: TGTGCCACCAGCACCATCCGGAGGGCAGCTAGCGGGAGGAGGGGCCCATACAATGAGCAGTTCTTC.

This chain joins TRBV4-3 and TRBJ2-2, with 10 positions matching TRBD2. V trimming: 0 bases; J trimming: 3 bases; junction bases outside the gene matches: 1. This CDR3 is built from 16 residues. Germline CDR1 and CDR2: LGHNA and YSLEER. CDR3 nucleotide sequence: TGCGCCAGCAGCCAAGATGGACTAGCGGACACCGGGGAGCTGTTTTTT. It codes for CASSQDGLADTGELFF.

This clone came up once. The rearrangement joins TRBV12-5 to TRBJ2-1; D call uncertain. The CDR3 loop spans 13 amino acids. Germline lookup yields CDR1 LGHNT and CDR2 FRNRAP. V lost 6 bases and J lost 9, with 15 bases in between. CDR3 residues: CASGGRPPPEQFF. The CDR3 DNA is TGTGCTAGTGGAGGACGCCCCCCACCTGAGCAGTTCTTC.

V is TRBV13 and J is TRBJ2-5, with no clear D. V was trimmed by 1 base and J by 3 bases, leaving 15 bases between them. The CDR3 has 16 amino acids. Per the germline V gene, CDR1 is PRHDT and CDR2 is FYEKMQ (reference sequence). The CDR3 here is CASSLEGPAVKETQYF. The CDR3 nucleotides are TGTGCCAGCAGCTTAGAAGGGCCCGCGGTCAAAGAGACCCAGTACTTC. The variable domain in full, with the rest retrieved from reference TRBV13 and TRBJ2-5, is AAGVIQSPRHLIKEKRETATLKCYPIPRHDTVYWYQQGPGQDPQFLISFYEKMQSDKGSIPDRFSAQQFSDYHSELNMSSLELGDSALYFCASSLEGPAVKETQYFGPGTRLLVL.